The 19 T cell receptor beta chains given below trace back to one sample, sequenced in a study of vaccination effects on CD4 cells after COVID-19. Prior to sequencing, the ViraFEST assay stimulated PBMC with viral peptide pools, which expanded the antigen-specific CD4+ T cells. Investigators separated out CD4+ T cells once 9 to 11 days of culture had passed. In the vaccine recipients, nucleocapsid antibodies were negative and there was no prior SARS-CoV-2 infection. These receptors' antigens are unknown. The repertoire was sequenced with immunoSEQ multiplex PCR; TCRdb's copy has only in-frame clones and lacks some. The sample has roughly 27,000 clones, approximately 72% seen once. Sequenced material: CD4+ T cells from PBMCs cultured with SARS-CoV-2 spike peptides, taken before COVID-19 vaccination. The receptors were gathered from a human donor who received a COVID-19 vaccine.

This clone was detected only a few times. The chain's CDR3 is CASSLGRDYLTGELFF. CDR3 bases: TGTGCCAGCAGCTTAGGGCGGGACTACCTCACCGGGGAGCTGTTTTTT. The chain couples TRBV7-8 to TRBJ2-2; 7 bases are shared with TRBD2. Trimming at V came to 1 base and at J to 4 bases, leaving 6 bases not matched to a gene. The germline gives CDR1 SGHVS, CDR2 FQNEAQ. This CDR3 region has 16 residues. Combining the CDR3 with reference TRBV7-8 and TRBJ2-2 gives the whole variable domain GAGVSQSPRYKVAKRGQDVALRCDPISGHVSLFWYQQALGQGPEFLTYFQNEAQLDKSGLPSDRFFAERPEGSVSTLKIQRTQQEDSAVYLCASSLGRDYLTGELFFGEGSRLTVL.

This chain uses TRBV29-1 with TRBJ1-5; D gene unclear. There are 15 residues in the CDR3. The V gene lost 4 bases and the J gene lost 2 bases, with 15 bases spanning the gap. Germline values: CDR1 SQVTM, CDR2 ANQGSEA. The CDR3 is CSVADGVLGNQPQHF. The CDR3 DNA reads as TGCAGCGTTGCTGACGGAGTGTTAGGCAATCAGCCCCAGCATTTT. Variable domain in full (rest from reference TRBV29-1 and TRBJ1-5): SAVISQKPSRDICQRGTSLTIQCQVDSQVTMMFWYRQQPGQSLTLIATANQGSEATYESGFVIDKFPISRPNLTFSTLTVSNMSPEDSSIYLCSVADGVLGNQPQHFGDGTRLSIL.

A single count supports this clone. CDR3 protein: CASSLNSGGYNEQFF. CDR3 nucleotides: TGTGCCAGCAGTTTAAATAGCGGGGGATACAATGAGCAGTTCTTC. The chain recombines TRBV7-9 with TRBJ2-1, with 9 positions matching TRBD2. The CDR3 runs to 15 residues. Germline V CDR1 and CDR2: SEHNR, FQNEAQ (reference sequence). J gave up 4 bases and V 6 bases, and 7 bases lay outside the gene matches.

V and J are TRBV3-1 (or the pseudogene TRBV3-2) and TRBJ1-2, with D perhaps TRBD1 (6 bases). The germline V gene has CDR1 LGHDT and CDR2 YNNKEL (reference sequence). This CDR3 has 14 residues. V lost 2 bases, J lost 5 bases, and 12 bases lay in between. CDR3 sequence: CASSQLGASYGYTF. In DNA, the CDR3 is TGTGCCAGCAGCCAACTGGGGGCCAGTTATGGCTACACCTTC.

The chain combines TRBV5-1 with TRBJ2-1; no definite D call. Trimming removed 0 bases from V and 0 bases from J, with 10 bases in between. The CDR3 loop spans 16 amino acids. Germline values: CDR1 SGHRS, CDR2 YFSETQ. The CDR3 here is CASSLEGGSSYNEQFF. The DNA of the CDR3 is TGCGCCAGCAGCTTGGAAGGCGGTAGCTCCTACAATGAGCAGTTCTTC.

This clone was found a few times. The chain joins TRBV7-9 to TRBJ1-1; 9 bases map to TRBD1. This CDR3 spans 13 amino acids. V lost 5 bases to trimming and J lost 5 bases; unmatched junction nucleotides: 3. Germline loops: CDR1 SEHNR, CDR2 FQNEAQ (reference sequence). CDR3 loop: CASSRTGETEAFF. The CDR3, as DNA: TGTGCCAGCAGCCGGACAGGGGAGACTGAAGCTTTCTTT. The entire variable domain, with the rest obtained from reference TRBV7-9 and TRBJ1-1, is as follows: DTGVSQNPRHKITKRGQNVTFRCDPISEHNRLYWYRQTLGQGPEFLTYFQNEAQLEKSRLLSDRFSAERPKGSFSTLEIQRTEQGDSAMYLCASSRTGETEAFFGQGTRLTVV.

A few counts support this clone. This sequence joins TRBV29-1 and TRBJ1-3, with 7 bases aligning to TRBD1. The V segment lost 6 bases and the J segment 5 bases; nucleotides outside the gene matches: 7. The CDR3 sequence is 13 residues long. CDR1 is SQVTM and CDR2 is ANQGSEA in the germline V gene. This CDR3 is CSVLEGARNTIYF. DNA of the CDR3: TGCAGCGTACTAGAGGGGGCCAGAAACACCATATATTTT.

J is TRBJ2-1 and V is TRBV18; no firm D call. V was cut by 3 bases and J by 5 bases, with 8 bases left in between. The V gene's germline CDR1 is KGHSH and CDR2 LQKENI. The CDR3 runs 13 residues. The CDR3 is CASSPPGHNEQFF. DNA of the CDR3: TGTGCCAGCTCACCTCCCGGACACAATGAGCAGTTCTTC.

V usage is TRBV9 and J usage is TRBJ2-1; 12 nucleotides agree with TRBD2. V lost 2 bases, J lost 9 bases, and 6 bases stayed unmatched. The CDR3 consists of 15 residues. Germline CDR1 is SGDLS and CDR2 is YYNGEE. The CDR3 bases are TGTGCCAGCAGCGTTACTAGCGGGAGGTTGACTGAGCAGTTCTTC. Encoded protein: CASSVTSGRLTEQFF. The whole variable domain, remainder taken from reference TRBV9 and TRBJ2-1, is DSGVTQTPKHLITATGQRVTLRCSPRSGDLSVYWYQQSLDQGLQFLIQYYNGEERAKGNILERFSAQQFPDLHSELNLSSLELGDSALYFCASSVTSGRLTEQFFGPGTRLTVL.

The V gene is TRBV25-1, the J gene TRBJ2-5; 8 nucleotides line up with TRBD2. V lost 4 bases to trimming and J lost 5 bases; unmatched junction nucleotides: 6. Germline CDR1 is MGHDK and CDR2 is SYGVNS. This CDR3 is built from 14 residues. The CDR3 region has the DNA TGTGCCAGCAGTGCCATACGGGGGGGGGAGACCCAGTACTTC. It specifies CASSAIRGGETQYF. The complete variable domain, with remaining parts taken from reference TRBV25-1 and TRBJ2-5, reads EADIYQTPRYLVIGTGKKITLECSQTMGHDKMYWYQQDPGMELHLIHYSYGVNSTEKGDLSSESTVSRIRTEHFPLTLESARPSHTSQYLCASSAIRGGETQYFGPGTRLLVL.

This chain connects TRBV4-1 to TRBJ1-1; 8 bases match TRBD1. Per germline, CDR1 MGHRA and CDR2 YSYEKL. The CDR3 is 15 residues long. Losses at the gene ends were 2 bases for V and 1 base for J; bases not matched to a gene: 3. CDR3 DNA: TGCGCCAGCAGCCAATCCGGGACAGGGAACACTGAAGCTTTCTTT. It translates to CASSQSGTGNTEAFF.

The J gene is TRBJ2-3, the V gene TRBV11-2, with 8 nucleotides matching TRBD2. V lost 6 bases, J lost 8 bases, and 16 bases stayed unmatched. Germline CDR1 SGHAT, CDR2 FQNNGV. The CDR3 totals 16 residues. The CDR3 protein is CASRPGRGGRDGTQYF. The CDR3 nucleotides read TGTGCCAGCAGACCTGGTCGCGGGGGGCGAGATGGTACGCAGTATTTT.

The chain recombines TRBV5-4 with TRBJ2-7; 8 bases map to TRBD2. This CDR3 contains 15 residues. Trimming removed 0 bases from V and 0 bases from J; junction bases left unmatched: 2. The germline V gene has CDR1 SGHNT and CDR2 YYREEE (reference sequence). CDR3 residues: CASSLGGGYSYEQYF. The DNA for the CDR3 is TGTGCCAGCAGCTTGGGCGGGGGGTACTCCTACGAGCAGTACTTC.

The chain couples TRBV20-1 to TRBJ2-1, with 7 bases fitting TRBD1. CDR3 size: 11 residues. Germline-derived CDR1 and CDR2 are DFQATT and SNEGSKA (reference sequence). With V trimmed by 5 bases and J by 9 bases, 4 bases remained unmatched. Here the CDR3 reads CSAAPGGEQFF. The DNA for the CDR3 is TGCAGTGCTGCCCCAGGGGGTGAGCAGTTCTTC.

The chain combines TRBV5-5 with TRBJ2-2; 9 bases align to TRBD2. The CDR3 runs 17 residues. After removal of 0 bases from V and 4 bases from J, the junction contained 7 bases not matched to a gene. CDR1 is SGHKS, CDR2 YYEKEE, per germline (reference sequence). CDR3 sequence reads: CASSLVGTSIFTGELFF. CDR3 DNA sequence: TGTGCCAGCAGCTTGGTTGGGACTAGCATTTTCACCGGGGAGCTGTTTTTT.

This clone was seen only a few times. This chain joins TRBV27 and TRBJ1-5; D is ambiguous. V was shortened by 5 bases and J by 7 bases, with 18 bases between the two germline ends. This CDR3 is 15 amino acids long. Per the germline V gene, CDR1 is MNHEY and CDR2 is SMNVEV (reference sequence). CDR3 loop: CASSPGRIPGQPQHF. CDR3 nucleotide sequence: TGTGCCAGCAGTCCCGGACGGATCCCCGGGCAGCCCCAGCATTTT.

The DNA for the CDR3 is TGTGCCAGCAGCCAGTCGGAGACGGAGAACACTGAAGCTTTCTTT. Translating gives CASSQSETENTEAFF. J is TRBJ1-1 and V is TRBV3-1 (or the pseudogene TRBV3-2), with no clear D. This CDR3 contains 15 residues. V lost 3 bases, J lost 1 base, and 12 bases lay in between. CDR1 is LGHDT and CDR2 is YNNKEL in the germline V gene (reference sequence).

In its sample, this clone was seen once. The V call is TRBV12-5, the J call TRBJ2-1; TRBD2 is a possible D gene (6 bases). The V end was cut by 6 bases, the J end by 0 bases, with 15 bases between. Germline values: CDR1 LGHNT, CDR2 FRNRAP. This CDR3 has 16 residues. Here the CDR3 DNA reads TGTGCTAGTGGCCTGGTGGTGACTAGCTCCTACAATGAGCAGTTCTTC. Its protein is CASGLVVTSSYNEQFF.

CDR3 amino acids: CAISERRNNEKLFF. As DNA, the CDR3 is TGTGCCATCAGTGAGCGGCGGAATAATGAAAAACTGTTTTTT. The chain recombines TRBV10-3 with TRBJ1-4; D ambiguous. Trimming left V 2 bases short and J 4 bases short, with 8 bases between. The germline V gene encodes CDR1 ENHRY and CDR2 SYGVKD. The CDR3 is 14 residues long.